This T cell receptor (beta chain) was sequenced for a study of identical twins. This clonotype was seen at least ten times. TCRdb processed the 5' RACE reads anew with MiXCR; each CDR3 protein has one entry. The sample has about 150,000 distinct CDR3 sequences, approximately 3.5% seen once. Trimming took 4 bases from V and 1 from J, leaving 12 bases between them. Germline assignment: CDR1 SGHDT and CDR2 YYEEEE. This CDR3 comprises 15 residues. The receptor was isolated from a man aged 18-30 years in good health. Sample: memory T cells sorted from blood. The J gene is TRBJ1-5, the V gene TRBV5-6; unclear D gene. The CDR3 coding sequence is TGTGCCAGCAGCCTGGACGGTGGGAGCAATCAGCCCCAGCATTTT. This sequence encodes CASSLDGGSNQPQHF.